Following are 7 T cell receptor beta chains from one sample sequenced in a study of blood T cell repertoires in COVID-19. Sequenced by immunoSEQ multiplex PCR; TCRdb stores in-frame clones only, minus some. In the table there are 130,000 or so clones, about 83% of which are singletons. The sequenced material came from peripheral blood. These receptors all stem from a woman aged 50 to 60 with acute or convalescent COVID-19.

The chain has TRBV5-4 and TRBJ2-5; TRBD2 agrees at 11 bases. V trimming: 0 bases; J trimming: 2 bases; junction bases outside the gene matches: 9. CDR1 is SGHNT, CDR2 YYREEE, per germline (reference sequence). The CDR3 loop spans 18 amino acids. Here the CDR3 reads CASSLVGGLADPQETQYF. In nucleotides, the CDR3 is TGTGCCAGCAGCTTGGTTGGGGGACTAGCGGACCCACAAGAGACCCAGTACTTC.

The rearrangement joins TRBV19 to TRBJ1-1, with D possibly matching TRBD1 (6 bases). The V and J ends lost 9 bases and 6 bases respectively, with 14 bases between them. Per germline, CDR1 LNHDA and CDR2 SQIVND (reference sequence). The CDR3 covers 12 residues. CDR3 residues: CASAFGGPEAFF. DNA for the CDR3: TGTGCCAGCGCTTTCGGGGGGCCTGAAGCTTTCTTT.

This clone was detected once. The V call is TRBV30, the J call TRBJ1-1; D not resolved. Trimming removed 2 bases from V and 4 bases from J, with 11 bases in between. CDR3 length: 13 residues. The germline gives CDR1 GTSNPN, CDR2 SVGIG (reference sequence). The CDR3 coding sequence is TGTGCCTGGAGTAAAGGGAGGAGCACTGAAGCTTTCTTT. Translated: CAWSKGRSTEAFF.

CDR3 amino acids: CASSQLTGGTEAFF. The CDR3 DNA reads as TGCGCCAGCAGCCAACTGACAGGGGGCACTGAAGCTTTCTTT. The chain employs TRBV4-1 and TRBJ1-1, with 9 bases aligning to TRBD1. The trim removed 2 bases at V and 4 bases at J, leaving 2 bases unmatched. Germline loops: CDR1 MGHRA, CDR2 YSYEKL. The CDR3 runs 14 residues.

V and J are TRBV19 and TRBJ1-3; 7 bases fit TRBD1. The CDR3 runs 13 residues. The germline CDR1 and CDR2 sequences are LNHDA and SQIVND (reference sequence). CDR3 DNA: TGTAATCCTGGGGACAGATATGGAAACACCATATATTTT. Translating gives CNPGDRYGNTIYF. Filled out from reference TRBV19 and TRBJ1-3, the complete variable domain reads DGGITQSPKYLFRKEGQNVTLSCEQNLNHDAMYWYRQDPGQGLRLIYYSQIVNDFQKGDIAEGYSVSREKKESFPLTVTSAQKNPTAFYLCNPGDRYGNTIYFGEGSWLTVV.

V and J are TRBV4-3 and TRBJ2-5; 7 bases line up with TRBD1. The CDR3 extends over 16 amino acids. V was pared by 3 bases and J by 1 base, with 8 bases of the junction left unmatched. CDR1 LGHNA and CDR2 YSLEER come from the germline V gene. CDR3 sequence reads: CASSHAGTAAQETQYF. The DNA of the CDR3 is TGCGCCAGCAGCCATGCAGGGACAGCAGCCCAAGAGACCCAGTACTTC.

The chain links TRBV12-3 or TRBV12-4 to TRBJ1-6; D is unresolved. V lost 5 bases to trimming and J lost 14 bases, with 16 bases between them. The CDR3 is 13 amino acids. For the CDR3, the DNA is TGTGCCAGCAGTCCCCGATTGGACGGGGCCCTCCACTTT. Translation gives CASSPRLDGALHF.